These T cell receptor beta chains were read from a single sample in a study of blood T cell repertoires in COVID-19. Sequenced by immunoSEQ multiplex PCR; TCRdb stores in-frame clones only, minus some. Among more than 150,000 clones listed, over 80% were seen once. The sequenced sample consisted of PBMCs or T cells enriched from blood (not recorded which). These receptors originate from a woman aged 60-75 years who had recovered from COVID-19. Both conserved end residues are part of each CDR3. Fields, in order: J gene, V gene, clone size, D gene, CDR3 protein, CDR3 DNA. A D gene is named only where the DNA matches it firmly. Not every row has a clone size; where given, it reads once, few, many or a size class.

j_gene: TRBJ2-2; v_gene: TRBV4-2; abundance: .; d_gene: TRBD1; CDR3aa: CASSQGQGALRSGELFF; CDR3nt: TGTGCCAGCAGCCAAGGACAGGGGGCGCTCAGGTCCGGGGAGCTGTTTTTT
j_gene: TRBJ2-2; v_gene: TRBV28; abundance: .; d_gene: TRBD2; CDR3aa: CASSFPSGDTGELFF; CDR3nt: TGTGCCAGCAGTTTCCCTAGCGGAGACACCGGGGAGCTGTTTTTT
j_gene: TRBJ1-4; v_gene: TRBV7-9; abundance: .; d_gene: TRBD1; CDR3aa: CASRPRQGGGEKLFF; CDR3nt: TGTGCCAGCAGACCCAGACAGGGAGGAGGTGAAAAACTGTTTTTT
j_gene: TRBJ1-2; v_gene: TRBV5-1; abundance: few; d_gene: TRBD1; CDR3aa: CASSLGLQGADYGYTF; CDR3nt: TGCGCCAGCAGCTTGGGTCTACAGGGGGCCGACTATGGCTACACCTTC
j_gene: TRBJ2-1; v_gene: TRBV30; abundance: .; d_gene: .; CDR3aa: CAWSPGTRRNEQFF; CDR3nt: TGTGCCTGGAGTCCCGGGACTCGGCGAAATGAGCAGTTCTTC
j_gene: TRBJ1-2; v_gene: TRBV9; abundance: .; d_gene: .; CDR3aa: CASSVGSGGNYGYTF; CDR3nt: TGTGCCAGCAGCGTAGGTTCGGGAGGGAACTATGGCTACACCTTC
j_gene: TRBJ1-6; v_gene: TRBV6-5; abundance: .; d_gene: TRBD1; CDR3aa: CASRRQGVHNSPLHF; CDR3nt: TGTGCCAGCAGACGACAGGGGGTCCATAATTCACCCCTCCACTTT
j_gene: TRBJ1-6; v_gene: TRBV12-5; abundance: .; d_gene: .; CDR3aa: CASGFRSIRSYNSPLHF; CDR3nt: TGTGCTAGTGGTTTCAGATCCATACGCTCCTATAATTCACCCCTCCACTTT
j_gene: TRBJ2-3; v_gene: TRBV28; abundance: few; d_gene: .; CDR3aa: CASSLDRATDTQYF; CDR3nt: TGTGCCAGCAGTTTAGACAGAGCCACAGATACGCAGTATTTT
j_gene: TRBJ2-3; v_gene: TRBV7-2; abundance: .; d_gene: TRBD2; CDR3aa: CASSLASGREGTDTQYF; CDR3nt: TGTGCCAGCAGCTTAGCGAGCGGGAGGGAGGGCACAGATACGCAGTATTTT
j_gene: TRBJ2-7; v_gene: TRBV25-1; abundance: .; d_gene: TRBD1; CDR3aa: CASSTAGTGGYEQYF; CDR3nt: TGTGCCAGCAGTACAGCCGGGACAGGGGGCTACGAGCAGTACTTC
j_gene: TRBJ1-4; v_gene: TRBV29-1; abundance: .; d_gene: .; CDR3aa: CSVRDRLANEKLFF; CDR3nt: TGCAGCGTCCGAGACAGGCTGGCTAATGAAAAACTGTTTTTT
j_gene: TRBJ2-1; v_gene: TRBV25-1; abundance: few; d_gene: TRBD2; CDR3aa: CASSGRLAPEQFF; CDR3nt: TGTGCCAGCAGTGGAAGACTAGCGCCTGAGCAGTTCTTC
j_gene: TRBJ2-3; v_gene: TRBV24-1; abundance: .; d_gene: .; CDR3aa: CATSGPSRRATDTQYF; CDR3nt: TGTGCCACCAGTGGTCCGTCCAGGAGGGCGACAGATACGCAGTATTTT
j_gene: TRBJ1-1; v_gene: TRBV6-5; abundance: .; d_gene: TRBD1; CDR3aa: CASSQWDRLNTEAFF; CDR3nt: TGTGCCAGCAGTCAATGGGACAGACTGAACACTGAAGCTTTCTTT
j_gene: TRBJ2-3; v_gene: TRBV19; abundance: .; d_gene: TRBD2; CDR3aa: CASRTTSGRAEDTQYF; CDR3nt: TGTGCCAGTAGGACAACTAGCGGGAGGGCCGAGGATACGCAGTATTTT
j_gene: TRBJ2-1; v_gene: TRBV7-2; abundance: .; d_gene: .; CDR3aa: CASSLMAGPYNEQFF; CDR3nt: TGTGCCAGCAGCTTAATGGCGGGACCCTACAATGAGCAGTTCTTC
j_gene: TRBJ2-3; v_gene: TRBV5-1; abundance: .; d_gene: TRBD1; CDR3aa: CASSLGRTGGTDTQYF; CDR3nt: TGCGCCAGCAGCTTGGGGCGGACAGGGGGCACAGATACGCAGTATTTT
j_gene: TRBJ2-7; v_gene: TRBV20-1; abundance: .; d_gene: .; CDR3aa: CSAETRSEQYF; CDR3nt: TGCAGTGCAGAGACTAGGTCTGAGCAGTACTTC
j_gene: TRBJ1-2; v_gene: TRBV7-9; abundance: .; d_gene: TRBD1; CDR3aa: CASSQGAGNYGYTF; CDR3nt: TGTGCCAGCAGCCAGGGGGCTGGAAACTATGGCTACACCTTC